This TCR beta chain is from a study of blood T cell repertoires in COVID-19. About the study: Acute and convalescent COVID-19 specimens originated in the United States, Italy and Spain. PBMCs, B-cell-depleted T cells, or T cells provided the cDNA or gDNA that made up the material.

In the study's own analysis: Estimated nucleated cell counts came from reference gene primer amplification. Assay used: immunoSEQ multiplex PCR; TCRdb lists only in-frame clones, some missing. V and J calls and clone size come straight from that table; D and trimming were deduced from the DNA. This table has some 200,000 clones, more than 65% appearing once. CDR3 length: 15 amino acids. Trimming cost V 6 bases and J 3 bases; bases outside gene matches: 4. Germline CDR1 reads LNHDA; CDR2 reads SQIVND (reference sequence). The clonotype originates from a human donor with acute or convalescent COVID-19. The donor label of this sample is uncertain. V and J are TRBV19 and TRBJ1-6, with 8 bases identical to TRBD1. Sequencing input: peripheral blood. The CDR3 sequence is CASSVTGGYNSPLHF. The DNA for the CDR3 is TGTGCCAGTAGCGTAACAGGGGGCTATAATTCACCCCTCCACTTT.